Listed below are T cell receptor beta chains from one sample, sequenced in a study of vaccination and CD4 T cells after COVID-19. No antigens are known for them. TCRdb independently ran MiXCR on the PCR reads; one entry per CDR3 protein. The sample lists fewer than 30,000 distinct CDR3 sequences, about 60% occurring once. The input for sequencing was CD4+ T cells from blood, cultured in vitro, taken after SARS-CoV-2 vaccination. These TCRs come from a human donor who received a COVID-19 vaccine. Each CDR3 is given with its conserved first and last residue. D genes are given only for firm matches. Clone size appears in some rows only: once, few, many, or a class for an expanded clone.

v_call	d_call	j_call	clone_size	cdr3_nt	cdr3_aa
TRBV15	TRBD1	TRBJ1-2	-	TGTGCCACCAACAGTCCTGGACAGGGGACCTATGGCTACACCTTC	CATNSPGQGTYGYTF
TRBV20-1	TRBD1	TRBJ1-1	few	TGCAGTGCACCCGACAGGGGGAAGATGAACACTGAAGCTTTCTTT	CSAPDRGKMNTEAFF
TRBV25-1	TRBD2	TRBJ2-5	-	TGTGCCAGCAGTGCGTCTAGCGGGGGCACAGAGACCCAGTACTTC	CASSASSGGTETQYF
TRBV6-1	-	TRBJ1-1	-	TGTGCCAGCAGTGAGAGGGCAGAACTAGAAGCTTTCTTT	CASSERAELEAFF
TRBV20-1	-	TRBJ1-6	few	TGCAGTGCTAGAGACGGGGATTCACCCCTCCACTTT	CSARDGDSPLHF
TRBV6-1	TRBD1	TRBJ1-4	-	TGTGCCATCAGTGACCCCGGGACAGGGGGCTATGAAAAACTGTTTTTT	CAISDPGTGGYEKLFF
TRBV2	-	TRBJ2-3	-	TGTGCCAGCAGTGAAGCGCGGGGGCGGGGGCGCGATACGCAGTATTTT	CASSEARGRGRDTQYF
TRBV7-9	-	TRBJ2-3	few	TGTGCCAGCAGCCCCATGGGGGGCATGGCAGATACGCAGTATTTT	CASSPMGGMADTQYF
TRBV19	TRBD1	TRBJ1-2	few	TGTGCCAGTAGAAGGGTATTTACAGGGGTTAACTATGGCTACACCTTC	CASRRVFTGVNYGYTF
TRBV6-1	-	TRBJ1-2	few	TGTGCCAGCAGTGGGTTAGTCTATGGCTACACCTTC	CASSGLVYGYTF
TRBV7-2	-	TRBJ1-5	-	TGTGCCAGCAGCTTAGGCGGGGGTAGCAATCAGCCCCAGCATTTT	CASSLGGGSNQPQHF